At least ten counts were recorded for the clone carrying this T cell receptor (beta chain). The data are from a study of T cells in Graves' hyperthyroidism and ophthalmopathy. V lost 9 bases, J lost 3 bases, and 10 bases stayed unmatched. The CDR3 totals 14 residues. Germline CDR1 LNHDA, CDR2 SQIVND (reference sequence). It was RNA transcripts that yielded the amplified TCR beta CDR3 regions. An initial round of RT-PCR targeting the TCR CDR3 relied on the HTBI primer set. MiXCR was run by TCRdb on the multiplex PCR reads, yielding one entry per CDR3 protein. Found here are 450,000 to 700,000 distinct CDR3 sequences, more than 45% of them singletons; the top ten hold about 20%.

This clonotype was sampled from an adult woman with Graves' disease, either hyperthyroidism or ophthalmopathy (not recorded which). The rearrangement links TRBV19 to TRBJ2-7; 8 bases are a match to TRBD2. The sequenced sample was peripheral blood or thyroid tissue (not recorded which). CDR3 amino acids: CASSPWTSSYEQYF. The CDR3 DNA reads as TGTGCCAGCAGTCCCTGGACTAGCAGCTACGAGCAGTACTTC.